What follows is one T cell receptor beta chain and its context. Its specificity is not known. All patients experienced relapse after autologous stem cell transplantation, and brentuximab vedotin exposure was variable. The study recorded best responses of complete response, partial response or progressive disease. Here immunoSEQ multiplex PCR was the method, and the copy in TCRdb shows in-frame clones only, minus some. There are about 97,000 clones in the sample; about 89% occur only once, and 6.6% lies in the top ten. The sample is drawn from a study of PD-1 blockade in classical Hodgkin lymphoma. Findings and limits, study-wide: Unlike CD8+ TCR diversity, which did not rise significantly by C4D1, CD4+ TCR diversity did. Relapsed/refractory patients reportedly had the lowest baseline TCR diversity, below newly diagnosed patients, who were below healthy donors. Possible causes of repertoire differences, disease activity or prior therapy, remain undefined.

Looked up from germline, CDR1 is SGHDT and CDR2 is YYEEEE. V lost 4 bases and J lost 4, with 9 bases in between. The CDR3 runs to 12 residues. This receptor was obtained from a human donor with classical Hodgkin lymphoma. The chain uses TRBV5-6 and TRBJ2-7; D possibly corresponds to TRBD2 (6 bases). The sample in question was peripheral blood mononuclear cells (PBMCs), obtained before the second cycle of nivolumab. The CDR3 nucleotides read TGTGCCAGCAGCGCGGACTATTACGAGCAGTACTTC. This codes for CASSADYYEQYF.